This T cell receptor (beta chain) was found in a study of identical twins. Each CDR3 protein is one row after TCRdb ran MiXCR on the 5' RACE reads. The data contain 470,000 or so distinct CDR3 sequences, 24% of them seen just once; the ten biggest clones take up 2.9%. This CDR3 has 14 residues. V was clipped by 6 bases and J by 0 bases; unmatched bases: 5. Germline assignment: CDR1 DFQATT and CDR2 SNEGSKA (reference sequence). This sample also belongs to another study, concerning T cells expressing NK-cell markers.

The chain uses TRBV20-1 and TRBJ2-3; 8 nucleotides align to TRBD2. The sequenced sample was CD4+ T cells sorted from blood. This TCR was recovered from a woman aged 18-35 years in good health. The CDR3 loop reads CSAGLALSTDTQYF. DNA for the CDR3: TGCAGTGCCGGACTAGCCTTAAGCACAGATACGCAGTATTTT.